This T cell receptor beta chain comes out of a study of low-dose radiotherapy and immunotherapy resistance in tumors. This clonotype has at least ten counts. Time point meaning: after trial treatment. Documented treatment: LDRT plus nivolumab, ipilimumab, low-dose cyclophosphamide and aspirin (RACIN trial). Germline values: CDR1 DFQATT, CDR2 SNEGSKA (reference sequence). This CDR3 is 14 amino acids long. The V and J ends lost 0 bases and 6 bases, in that order; junction bases with no gene match: 3. Covering alpha and beta chains, TRAV- and TRBV-specific primers were used for the first-strand cDNA. The authors amplified TCRs for approximately 20 PCR cycles with a constant-region primer and a V-primer adapter. mRNA, after isolation, was amplified by in vitro transcription. TCRdb fed the reads into MiXCR, producing one record per CDR3 protein. The table lists around 80,000 distinct CDR3 sequences, about 17% of them singletons.

This clonotype originated in a male donor with prostate cancer. Sequenced material: PBMCs, taken after low-dose radiotherapy plus immunotherapy. The J gene is TRBJ2-2, the V gene TRBV20-1; TRBD2 matches at 8 bases. The CDR3 loop is CSARDGGGAGELFF. The CDR3, as DNA: TGCAGTGCTAGAGACGGGGGGGGCGCCGGGGAGCTGTTTTTT.